The 4 T cell receptor beta chains presented below share a single source sample, sequenced in a study of neoadjuvant anti-PD-1 for oral cavity cancer (dated by TCRdb to 2020 to 2023). The meaning of the sample's time point label: after neoadjuvant nivolumab, at surgical resection. The library was prepared using the immunoSEQ multiplex PCR assay. TCRdb holds this immuneACCESS table with in-frame rearrangements only. Some clones are missing; in checked studies, unresolved V genes explain under half, and the rest has no known cause. Within this sample are 55,000 to 75,000 clones, with 86% of them counted one time only. The top ten hold around 2.8% of the sample. The sample consisted of PBMCs, taken after nivolumab (anti-PD-1) treatment. These receptors were taken from a person between 40 and 80 years old with oral cavity squamous cell carcinoma.

This clone was observed once. The chain links TRBV5-3 to TRBJ1-1; no clear D gene. TRBV5-3 is an open reading frame whose function is uncertain. V was trimmed by 1 base and J by 1 base, leaving 5 bases between them. The CDR3 extends over 13 amino acids. CDR3 region: CARSLWGNTEAFF. The CDR3 DNA is TGTGCCAGAAGCTTGTGGGGGAACACTGAAGCTTTCTTT.

As DNA, the CDR3 is TGTGCCAGCAGCCTGAACAAGGAAGATACGCAGTATTTT. Its translation: CASSLNKEDTQYF. The chain uses TRBV4-2 and TRBJ2-3, with D unresolved. With 4 bases removed from V and 5 bases from J, the gap between germline ends came to 10 bases. The CDR3 spans 13 residues. Per the germline V gene, CDR1 is LGHNA and CDR2 is YNFKEQ.

J is TRBJ2-7 and V is TRBV7-3, with TRBD1 as a possible D gene (6 bases). Germline CDR1 SGHTA, CDR2 FQGTGA. Trimming removed 4 bases at V and 4 bases at J, with 11 bases between. The CDR3 is 13 residues long. In DNA form, the CDR3 reads TGTGCCAGCAGCTGGGCCAGGGGATACGAGCAGTACTTC. Encoded protein: CASSWARGYEQYF.

The chain has TRBV5-1 and TRBJ1-1, with TRBD1 as a possible D gene (5 bases). This CDR3 is 13 amino acids long. Germline CDR1 and CDR2: SGHRS and YFSETQ. Trimming took 8 bases from V and 0 from J, leaving 11 bases between them. The CDR3 region is CASAAQVNTEAFF. In DNA form, the CDR3 reads TGCGCCAGTGCCGCACAGGTGAACACTGAAGCTTTCTTT.